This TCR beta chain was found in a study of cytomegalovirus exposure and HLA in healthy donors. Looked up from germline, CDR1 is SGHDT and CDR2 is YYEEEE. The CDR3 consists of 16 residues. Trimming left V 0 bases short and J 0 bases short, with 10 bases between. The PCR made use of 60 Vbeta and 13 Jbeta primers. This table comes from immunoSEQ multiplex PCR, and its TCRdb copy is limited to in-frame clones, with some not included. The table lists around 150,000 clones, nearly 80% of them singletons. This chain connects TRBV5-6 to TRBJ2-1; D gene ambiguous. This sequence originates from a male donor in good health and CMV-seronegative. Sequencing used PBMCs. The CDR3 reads CASSLASISSYNEQFF. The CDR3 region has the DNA TGTGCCAGCAGCTTGGCAAGTATCAGCTCCTACAATGAGCAGTTCTTC. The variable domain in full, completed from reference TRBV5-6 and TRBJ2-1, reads DAGVTQSPTHLIKTRGQQVTLRCSPKSGHDTVSWYQQALGQGPQFIFQYYEEEERQRGNFPDRFSGHQFPNYSSELNVNALLLGDSALYLCASSLASISSYNEQFFGPGTRLTVL.